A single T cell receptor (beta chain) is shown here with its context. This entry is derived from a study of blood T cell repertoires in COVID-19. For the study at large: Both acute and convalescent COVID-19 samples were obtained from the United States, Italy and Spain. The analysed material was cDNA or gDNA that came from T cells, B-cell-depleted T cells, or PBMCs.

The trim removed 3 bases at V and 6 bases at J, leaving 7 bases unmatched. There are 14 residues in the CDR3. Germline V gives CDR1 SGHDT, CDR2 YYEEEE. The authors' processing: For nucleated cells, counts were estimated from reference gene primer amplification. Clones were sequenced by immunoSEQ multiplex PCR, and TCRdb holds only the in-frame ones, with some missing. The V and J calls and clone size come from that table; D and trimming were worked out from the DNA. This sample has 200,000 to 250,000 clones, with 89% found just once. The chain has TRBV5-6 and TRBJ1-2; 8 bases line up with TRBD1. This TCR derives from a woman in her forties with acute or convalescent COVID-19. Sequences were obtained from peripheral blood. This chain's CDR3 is CASSSRGRVDGYTF. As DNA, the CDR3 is TGTGCCAGCAGCTCCAGGGGGCGAGTGGATGGCTACACCTTC.